This T cell receptor (beta chain) is from a study of blood T cell repertoires in COVID-19 (dated by TCRdb to 2020 to 2021). Concerning the study at large: Collaborator samples came from the United States, Italy and Spain and covered acute and convalescent phases of COVID-19. The prospective study material was composed of cDNA or gDNA derived from T cells, B-cell-depleted T cells, or PBMCs. Sample metadata almost always included a de-identified subject ID, COVID-19 status, age in years and sex. The repertoires were released in a freely available public database meant as a resource for research on the immune response to SARS-CoV-2. HLA class I and class II types, where available, came from metadata supplied by the sample provider rather than from assay-based typing. Samples were obtained from the ongoing ImmuneRACE study (first 160 participants) and from roughly 1,300 subjects provided by 6 global collaborators. The dataset comprised deeply sampled blood TCRbeta repertoires from subjects exposed to, actively infected with, or recovered from COVID-19.

Notes on this clone: This clone's antigen is unknown. No base qualities exist here, and no much larger clone lies one base off it.

Collaborating institutions collected whole blood in K2EDTA tubes following their own protocols. For TCRbeta analysis, collaborators shipped samples in one of three forms: frozen whole blood, isolated PBMCs, or DNA extracted from either of those sample types. The immunoSEQ Assay, a bias-controlled multiplex PCR, was used to amplify TCRbeta CDR3 regions from genomic DNA. Per the original workflow: Within the assay, amplification of reference gene primers was used to estimate how many nucleated cells each sample contained. To quantify the absolute abundance of each unique TCRbeta CDR3 rearrangement, sequence reads were collapsed and filtered. For each sample, productive Simpson clonality was calculated as the square root of Simpson's diversity index over productive rearrangements. TCRdb stores this immuneACCESS table with in-frame sequences only. Part of the clones is absent; in the studies checked, under half of the shortfall reflects unresolved V genes, and no reason is known for the rest. Clone size and the V and J calls come from that table; the DNA yielded D and trimming. This sample is represented by about 270,000 clones; around 86% of them were singletons. Approximately 8.2% of the sample comes from the top ten.

General findings and caveats noted by the study authors: How much clinical and demographic metadata was included differed by source and by participant, and the metadata was provided uncurated.

The specimen was peripheral blood. This receptor was taken from a man in his forties or fifties with active or convalescent COVID-19.

In nucleotides, the sequence is TGCGCCAGCAGCCAAGATTGGAGACTCACCGATACGCAGTATTTT. It is translated as CASSQDWRLTDTQYF. The sequence joins TRBV4-1 to TRBJ2-3; too little of a D gene remains to name it. The junction carries 13 bases between V and J, which are trimmed by 0 bases and 6 bases respectively. Based on the germline V gene, the CDR1 and CDR2 sequences are MGHRA and YSYEKL. Spanning cysteine to phenylalanine, the CDR3 consists of 15 amino acids. The entry retains the CDR3 DNA only, 45 bases that are in frame from base 1.